These 10 T cell receptor beta chains were sequenced from one sample in a study of cytomegalovirus exposure and HLA in healthy donors. Both 60 Vbeta primers and 13 Jbeta primers went into the PCR. Data came from immunoSEQ multiplex PCR; TCRdb stores just in-frame clones and leaves some out. The sample includes 160,000 or so clones, around four fifths of them seen just once. The sample taken for sequencing was PBMCs. Receptors originate from a man between 18 and 29 years old in good health and CMV-seronegative.

The chain couples TRBV7-9 to TRBJ1-5; D is uncertain. Germline values: CDR1 SEHNR, CDR2 FQNEAQ (reference sequence). The CDR3 runs 14 residues. The ends were cut back, 1 base at V and 2 bases at J, with 6 bases in the middle. This chain's CDR3 is CASSLERGNQPQHF. CDR3 sequence (DNA): TGTGCCAGCAGCTTAGAGCGGGGCAATCAGCCCCAGCATTTT.

The chain combines TRBV5-1 with TRBJ1-1, with D possibly matching TRBD1 (5 bases). CDR1 and CDR2 from the germline V gene are SGHRS and YFSETQ. The germline V and J ends were trimmed by 2 bases and 0 bases, with 11 bases remaining between them. The CDR3 contains 15 residues. As DNA, the CDR3 is TGCGCCAGCAGCTTAGGAGGGGTGATGAACACTGAAGCTTTCTTT. It is translated as CASSLGGVMNTEAFF.

The V and J genes are TRBV5-4 and TRBJ2-7; D ambiguous. Looked up from germline, CDR1 is SGHNT and CDR2 is YYREEE (reference sequence). Trimming removed 0 bases at V and 0 bases at J, with 4 bases between. This CDR3 has 13 residues. Written as DNA, the CDR3 is TGTGCCAGCAGCTTGGGGAGCTCCTACGAGCAGTACTTC. This encodes CASSLGSSYEQYF.

The rearrangement joins TRBV30 to TRBJ2-7; 10 bases are shared with TRBD1. The V gene's germline CDR1 is GTSNPN and CDR2 SVGIG (reference sequence). V shed 5 bases, J shed 6 bases, and the junction held 7 bases outside the gene matches. The CDR3 consists of 13 residues. The CDR3 reads CAWGVGTGVEQYF. The CDR3 region has the DNA TGTGCCTGGGGGGTCGGGACAGGGGTCGAGCAGTACTTC.

The chain recombines TRBV27 with TRBJ2-1, with 10 bases that match TRBD2. The ends lost 2 bases at V and 12 bases at J; junction bases unmatched: 7. CDR3 size: 14 residues. Germline CDR1 reads MNHEY; CDR2 reads SMNVEV (reference sequence). For the CDR3, the DNA is TGTGCCAGCAGTTTAGTGTCTAGCGGGAGTGTGCAGTTCTTC. Amino acids: CASSLVSSGSVQFF.

The chain recombines TRBV1 with TRBJ1-5. TRBV1 is shown as a pseudogene. This CDR3 spans 14 amino acids. CDR3 in DNA: TGCACCAGCAGCCCCCGGGAGCAGCATCAGCCCCAGCATTTT. Residues: CTSSPREQHQPQHF.

This chain uses TRBV29-1 with TRBJ2-3; D not certain. The germline V and J ends were trimmed by 4 bases and 3 bases, with 17 bases remaining between them. CDR1 and CDR2 from the germline V gene are SQVTM and ANQGSEA. CDR3 length: 15 residues. CDR3 coding DNA: TGCAGCGTTGTACTTCAACGAGGTAGAACAGATACGCAGTATTTT. Its translation: CSVVLQRGRTDTQYF.

The chain combines TRBV29-1 with TRBJ2-3; TRBD1 might be the D (5 bases). The CDR3 extends over 13 amino acids. CDR1 is SQVTM, CDR2 ANQGSEA, per germline. The germline V and J ends were trimmed by 3 bases and 0 bases, with 7 bases remaining between them. CDR3: CSVEGPSTDTQYF. The CDR3, as DNA: TGCAGCGTTGAGGGGCCTAGCACAGATACGCAGTATTTT.

Only a few counts were recorded for this clone. The V and J genes are TRBV18 and TRBJ2-4, with 10 bases identical to TRBD1. V lost 2 bases and J lost 5; bases outside the gene matches: 3. This CDR3 is built from 15 residues. Germline V gene data show CDR1 as KGHSH and CDR2 as LQKENI. The CDR3 DNA reads as TGTGCCAGCTCACCAAAAGGACAGGGGGAAAACATTCAGTACTTC. Its translation: CASSPKGQGENIQYF.

The chain combines TRBV5-1 with TRBJ2-5, with D possibly TRBD1 on 8 matching bases. The CDR3 length is 16 residues. The V gene's germline CDR1 is SGHRS and CDR2 YFSETQ. V shed 0 bases and J shed 5 bases, with 17 bases lying between them. CDR3 in DNA: TGCGCCAGCAGCTTGGGGCCCGCGGGGGACAGGGAGACCCAGTACTTC. Amino acids: CASSLGPAGDRETQYF.